The clone carrying this T cell receptor beta chain was detected many times. This entry is derived from a study of breast tumors, draining lymph nodes, adjacent tissues. This CDR3 contains 12 residues. Germline-derived CDR1 and CDR2 are SQVTM and ANQGSEA. Trimming took off 1 base at V and 2 bases at J, with 5 bases between the two ends. Samples came from axillary lymph nodes draining the breast cancer. One entry per CDR3 protein results from TCRdb running MiXCR on the multiplex PCR reads. The sample has 200,000 to 250,000 distinct CDR3 sequences; about 34% are singletons. The chain carries TRBV29-1 and TRBJ1-2, with D unclear. The source of this sequence is a female donor with breast cancer. Some clones in this sample may be carry-over from other donors' samples. Source material: axillary lymph node tissue. In nucleotides, the CDR3 is TGCAGCGTTGAAGGCCAGAACTATGGCTACACCTTC. Residues: CSVEGQNYGYTF. Full variable domain (outside the CDR3, taken from reference TRBV29-1 and TRBJ1-2): SAVISQKPSRDICQRGTSLTIQCQVDSQVTMMFWYRQQPGQSLTLIATANQGSEATYESGFVIDKFPISRPNLTFSTLTVSNMSPEDSSIYLCSVEGQNYGYTFGSGTRLTVV.